This section outlines one T cell receptor beta chain sequence together with its context. Its antigen is not identified. Germline loops: CDR1 SQVTM, CDR2 ANQGSEA. V lost 4 bases and J 8 bases, leaving 10 bases between the germline ends. The CDR3 runs to 11 residues. Assay used: immunoSEQ multiplex PCR; TCRdb lists only in-frame clones, some missing. Of approximately 1.1 million clones in the sample, 75% to 80% were seen once. This specimen belongs to a study of shared clonotypes between healthy human individuals. Study-level findings and limits: Limitation of the genetic and exposure-history diversity represented came from the few donors.

Only Caucasian adults living in Nashville, Tennessee made up the donor group. The chain carries TRBV29-1 and TRBJ2-3; possibly TRBD2 for D (5 bases). The source of this sequence is a man younger than 35 in good health. Some clones in this sample may be carry-over from other donors' samples. Sequenced: memory CD4+ T cells from PBMCs. Noted subset: CD45RA-negative fraction. Here the CDR3 DNA reads TGCAGCGTTGCGGGGATGGGTACGCAGTATTTT. Encoded protein: CSVAGMGTQYF.